This entry concerns a single TCR beta chain. The data stem from a study of T-cell reconstitution after alpha-beta-depleted transplantation in children. CDR1 DFQATT and CDR2 SNEGSKA come from the germline V gene (reference sequence). Trimming removed 4 bases from V and 2 bases from J; junction bases left unmatched: 9. This CDR3 spans 15 amino acids. The TCRbeta library incorporated unique molecular identifiers. Each CDR3 protein gets one entry after TCRdb re-called the PCR reads with MiXCR. The sample includes some 590,000 distinct CDR3 sequences, under 12% seen only once; the top ten take roughly 4%. The sequence was collected from a human donor who donated a stem cell graft to a child with acute myeloid leukemia. Material: PBMCs from the stem cell graft donor, obtained from the stem cell graft. The chain combines TRBV20-1 with TRBJ2-7; TRBD2 aligns across 9 bases. CDR3 residues: CSATRGAGGPYEQYF. In DNA, the CDR3 is TGCAGTGCTACCCGGGGAGCGGGGGGTCCCTACGAGCAGTACTTC.